This paragraph reports one TCR beta chain. This clone has a handful of counts. The target of this receptor is not known. Base qualities are missing; no much larger clone stands one base away. This entry comes from a study of CD8 T cells in seronegative destructive rheumatoid arthritis (dated by TCRdb to the early 2020s). For the wider study: Most of the eight CND-RA patients were receiving biological drugs at sampling. Peripheral CD8+ TCRbeta repertoires were compared between CCP-negative destructive rheumatoid arthritis (CND-RA) patients and newly diagnosed seropositive RA, seronegative RA and healthy controls. The seropositive RA, seronegative RA and healthy control comparison cohorts were taken from a previously published TCRbeta dataset and were not newly sequenced. What the study reported, not specific to this receptor: The small size of the CND-RA cohort was acknowledged as a study limitation. CND-RA patients appeared to carry a distinct set of enriched public clonotypes, which the authors read as support for a separate disease subset. After adjusting for age, CND-RA patients appeared to have less diverse, more clonal CD8+ TCRbeta repertoires than other RA subtypes. Compared with controls and other RA subtypes, CND-RA repertoires contained more CMV-reactive and fewer influenza A-reactive CD8+ TCRbeta sequences. Across the 100,000 to 150,000 clonotypes tested, no public clonotype enrichment was retained after Benjamini-Hochberg correction. Because diagnostic samples were lacking, the TCR repertoire differences may partly reflect years of poor disease control rather than having been present at onset.

CND-RA patients tested negative on the clinical CCP2 antibody test, and even with active therapy their joint destruction kept progressing. Every CND-RA patient showed typical joint destruction in the wrists and ankles and had failed conventional anti-rheumatic therapy. CND-RA patients were sampled after long disease histories, spanning decades in several cases, rather than at diagnosis. Fifty millilitres of EDTA-anticoagulated peripheral blood were collected from each patient. Peripheral blood mononuclear cells were isolated by Ficoll-Paque PLUS density gradient separation. Using AutoMACS magnetic bead positive selection, CD8+ cells were isolated from either fresh or cryopreserved PBMCs, and flow cytometry was used to check purity. Nucleospin Tissue or Tissue XS kits were used to extract genomic DNA, which was then quantified on a Qubit 2.0 fluorometer. Genomic DNA from CD8+ cells was used for TCRbeta sequencing, which was performed according to the manufacturer's instructions. A genomics technology centre in Finland ran the TCRbeta sequencing, which was done with the immunoSEQ assay. Turning to the authors' computational methods: The clonotype tables produced by the immunoSEQ preprocessing pipeline were converted into VDJtools format, and any non-productive clonotypes were filtered out. Samples with fewer than 10,000 reads were excluded, the remaining samples were subsampled to 10,000 reads, and most of the eight CND-RA samples met this threshold. Shannon-Wiener, Simpson and clonality indices were calculated with the VDJtools CalcDiversityStats function on data subsampled to 10,000 reads. Non-singleton TCRbeta clonotypes were hard-matched, with no mismatches allowed, against VDJdb to infer antigen specificity. Clusters with potentially shared antigen targets were formed by grouping CDR3 sequences that differed by one amino acid (Hamming distance 1). After groups were resampled to six samples, public clonotypes were tested for group enrichment with one-sided Fisher's exact tests, and this procedure was repeated ten times. As stored in TCRdb, this immuneACCESS dataset retains in-frame rearrangements with V and J assigned. A fraction of the clones does not appear; measured against another copy, unresolved V genes explain less than half of the discrepancy, and the remainder lacks a known reason. Clone size and V and J calls were adopted from that table, with D and trimming inferred from the DNA. Across this sample there are fewer than 15,000 clones, with over 80% seen only once. The ten top clones hold 27% of the sample.

Based on the germline V gene, the CDR1 and CDR2 sequences are SGDLS and YYNGEE. Between the V and J ends, shortened by 5 bases and 6 bases respectively, the junction contains 16 bases. Counted from cysteine to phenylalanine, this CDR3 has 14 amino acids. CDR3 DNA is the only sequence kept; it has 42 bases, read in frame from the first base. The sequence was collected from a woman aged 25 to 55 with seronegative destructive rheumatoid arthritis. The sequenced material came from CD8+ T cells from blood. Rearrangement joined TRBV9 to TRBJ2-3; TRBD2 could be the D gene, as 5 bases match. CDR3 sequence: CASSGGLPRDTQYF. The bases are TGTGCCAGCAGTGGCGGACTTCCTAGGGATACGCAGTATTTT.